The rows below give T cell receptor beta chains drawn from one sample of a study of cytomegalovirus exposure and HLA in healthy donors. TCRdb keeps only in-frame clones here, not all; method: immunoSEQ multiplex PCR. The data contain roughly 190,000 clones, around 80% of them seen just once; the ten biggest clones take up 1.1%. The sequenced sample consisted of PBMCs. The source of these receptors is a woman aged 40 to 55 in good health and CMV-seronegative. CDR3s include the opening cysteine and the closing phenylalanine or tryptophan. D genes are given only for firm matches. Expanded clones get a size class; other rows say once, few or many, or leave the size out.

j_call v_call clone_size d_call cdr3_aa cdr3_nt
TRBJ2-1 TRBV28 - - CASSLRYEQFF TGTGCCAGCAGTTTGCGGTATGAGCAGTTCTTC
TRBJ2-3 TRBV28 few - CASSPLAFTQYF TGTGCCAGCAGTCCCCTAGCGTTTACGCAGTATTTT
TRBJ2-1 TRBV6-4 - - CASSRQESSYNEQFF TGTGCCAGCAGCAGACAGGAGAGCTCCTACAATGAGCAGTTCTTC
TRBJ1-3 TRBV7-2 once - CASSPREGSGNTIYF TGTGCCAGCAGCCCCAGGGAGGGCTCTGGAAACACCATATATTTT
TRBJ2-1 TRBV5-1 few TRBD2 CASSLNGEGYNEQFF TGCGCCAGCAGCTTGAACGGGGAGGGCTACAATGAGCAGTTCTTC
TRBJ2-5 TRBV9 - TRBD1 CASSGGSGGNQETQYF TGTGCCAGCAGCGGGGGGTCAGGGGGCAACCAAGAGACCCAGTACTTC
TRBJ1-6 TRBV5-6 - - CASSFSNSPLHF TGTGCCAGCAGCTTTAGTAATTCACCCCTCCACTTT
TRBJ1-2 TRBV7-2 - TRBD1 CASSYMDRGSYGYTF TGTGCCAGCAGTTATATGGACAGGGGTAGCTATGGCTACACCTTC
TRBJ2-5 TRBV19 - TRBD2 CASSMGTSGRGETQYF TGTGCCAGTAGTATGGGGACTAGCGGGAGGGGAGAGACCCAGTACTTC
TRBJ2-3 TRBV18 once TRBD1 CASSPDRGADTQYF TGTGCCAGCTCACCAGACAGGGGCGCAGATACGCAGTATTTT
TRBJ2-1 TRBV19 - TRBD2 CASSIEQPGLDTPWPYNEQFF TGTGCCAGTAGTATAGAGCAACCGGGACTAGACACCCCCTGGCCCTACAATGAGCAGTTCTTC
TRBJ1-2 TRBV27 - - CASKSVGAVYGYTF TGTGCCAGCAAATCGGTTGGGGCAGTCTATGGCTACACCTTC
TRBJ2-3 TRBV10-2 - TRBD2 CASRFTSGGTDTQYF TGCGCCAGCAGATTTACTAGCGGAGGCACAGATACGCAGTATTTT
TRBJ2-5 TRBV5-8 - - CASSSVRGETQYF TGTGCCAGCAGCTCCGTACGCGGAGAGACCCAGTACTTC
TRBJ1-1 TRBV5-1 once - CASSSLEARVNTEAFF TGCGCCAGCAGCTCGCTGGAGGCCCGAGTTAACACTGAAGCTTTCTTT
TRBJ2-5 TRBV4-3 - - CASSQDLRETQYF TGCGCCAGCAGCCAAGATCTTCGGGAGACCCAGTACTTC
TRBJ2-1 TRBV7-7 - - CASSLVGNVDEQFF TGTGCTAGCAGCTTAGTCGGGAACGTCGATGAGCAGTTCTTC
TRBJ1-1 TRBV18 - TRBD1 CASSPPTGGIGNTEAFF TGTGCCAGCTCACCACCTACAGGGGGTATCGGGAACACTGAAGCTTTCTTT
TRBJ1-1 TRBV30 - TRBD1 CAWSVDGTASEAFF TGTGCCTGGAGTGTCGATGGGACAGCCTCTGAAGCTTTCTTT
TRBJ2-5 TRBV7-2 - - CASSFTEETQYF TGTGCCAGCAGCTTCACCGAGGAGACCCAGTACTTC
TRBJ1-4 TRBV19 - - CASSILGGDEKLFF TGTGCCAGTAGTATACTCGGGGGAGATGAAAAACTGTTTTTT
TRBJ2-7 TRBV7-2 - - CASSLLPGKYEQYF TGTGCCAGCAGCTTATTACCAGGGAAGTACGAGCAGTACTTC
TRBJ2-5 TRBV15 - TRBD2 CATSRGKGLALQETQYF TGTGCCACCAGCAGAGGAAAGGGACTAGCCCTCCAAGAGACCCAGTACTTC
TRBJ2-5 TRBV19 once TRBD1 CASSSPGQGAETQYF TGTGCCAGTAGTAGTCCGGGACAGGGGGCTGAGACCCAGTACTTC
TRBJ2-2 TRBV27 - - CASSVRSDIELFF TGTGCCAGCAGTGTTCGGTCTGATATTGAGCTGTTTTTT
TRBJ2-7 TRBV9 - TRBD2 CASSTGGSPYEQYF TGTGCCAGCAGTACGGGAGGGTCCCCCTACGAGCAGTACTTC
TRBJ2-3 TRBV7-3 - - CASSLSGTPTDTQYF TGTGCCAGCAGCTTAAGCGGGACTCCCACAGATACGCAGTATTTT
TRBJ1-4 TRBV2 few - CASSGTDLNEKLFF TGTGCCAGCAGTGGGACAGACCTGAATGAAAAACTGTTTTTT
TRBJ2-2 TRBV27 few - CASMIRADTGELFF TGTGCCAGCATGATCAGAGCGGACACCGGGGAGCTGTTTTTT
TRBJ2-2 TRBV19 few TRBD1 CASSVTGLTAGELFF TGTGCCAGTAGTGTGACAGGGCTTACAGCCGGGGAGCTGTTTTTT
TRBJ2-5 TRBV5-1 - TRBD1 CASSSGTGRETQYF TGCGCCAGCAGCTCTGGGACAGGGAGGGAGACCCAGTACTTC
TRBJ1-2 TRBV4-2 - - CASSQELKNYGYTF TGTGCCAGCAGCCAAGAGCTAAAGAACTATGGCTACACCTTC
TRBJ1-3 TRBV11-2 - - CASSRGRLSGNTIYF TGTGCCAGCAGCCGCGGGAGGCTCTCTGGAAACACCATATATTTT
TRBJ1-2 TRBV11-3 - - CASSRIRTANYGYTF TGTGCCAGCAGCCGCATACGGACAGCTAACTATGGCTACACCTTC
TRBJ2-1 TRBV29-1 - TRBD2 CSVPRLASRYNEQFF TGCAGCGTGCCCAGACTAGCATCAAGATACAATGAGCAGTTCTTC
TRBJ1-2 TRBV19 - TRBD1 CASSRQKTGGGVKGYTF TGTGCCAGTAGTAGACAAAAAACAGGGGGCGGGGTAAAAGGCTACACCTTC
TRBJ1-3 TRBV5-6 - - CASSPGIGVGNTIYF TGTGCCAGCAGCCCTGGTATAGGGGTCGGAAACACCATATATTTT
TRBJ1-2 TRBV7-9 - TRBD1 CASSLASGRQGPYGYTF TGTGCCAGCAGCTTAGCATCTGGGAGACAGGGGCCGTATGGCTACACCTTC
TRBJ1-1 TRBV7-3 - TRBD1 CASSIPGQGEAFF TGTGCCAGCAGCATACCGGGACAGGGGGAAGCTTTCTTT
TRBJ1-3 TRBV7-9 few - CASSSPGDSGNTIYF TGTGCCAGCAGCTCCCCAGGGGACTCTGGAAACACCATATATTTT
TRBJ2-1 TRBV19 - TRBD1 CASSTPQDRAYNEQFF TGTGCCAGTAGTACACCGCAGGACAGGGCCTACAATGAGCAGTTCTTC
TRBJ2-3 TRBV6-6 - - CASSAGRTISTDTQYF TGTGCCAGCAGCGCGGGGAGGACGATTAGCACAGATACGCAGTATTTT
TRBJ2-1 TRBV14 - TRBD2 CASSQGPGGQNEQFF TGTGCCAGCAGCCAAGGCCCGGGAGGGCAAAATGAGCAGTTCTTC
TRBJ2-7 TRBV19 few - CASSLFYEQYF TGTGCCAGTAGCTTGTTCTACGAGCAGTACTTC
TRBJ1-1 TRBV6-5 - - CASSYSKYGVNTEAFF TGTGCCAGCAGTTACTCCAAGTACGGTGTGAACACTGAAGCTTTCTTT